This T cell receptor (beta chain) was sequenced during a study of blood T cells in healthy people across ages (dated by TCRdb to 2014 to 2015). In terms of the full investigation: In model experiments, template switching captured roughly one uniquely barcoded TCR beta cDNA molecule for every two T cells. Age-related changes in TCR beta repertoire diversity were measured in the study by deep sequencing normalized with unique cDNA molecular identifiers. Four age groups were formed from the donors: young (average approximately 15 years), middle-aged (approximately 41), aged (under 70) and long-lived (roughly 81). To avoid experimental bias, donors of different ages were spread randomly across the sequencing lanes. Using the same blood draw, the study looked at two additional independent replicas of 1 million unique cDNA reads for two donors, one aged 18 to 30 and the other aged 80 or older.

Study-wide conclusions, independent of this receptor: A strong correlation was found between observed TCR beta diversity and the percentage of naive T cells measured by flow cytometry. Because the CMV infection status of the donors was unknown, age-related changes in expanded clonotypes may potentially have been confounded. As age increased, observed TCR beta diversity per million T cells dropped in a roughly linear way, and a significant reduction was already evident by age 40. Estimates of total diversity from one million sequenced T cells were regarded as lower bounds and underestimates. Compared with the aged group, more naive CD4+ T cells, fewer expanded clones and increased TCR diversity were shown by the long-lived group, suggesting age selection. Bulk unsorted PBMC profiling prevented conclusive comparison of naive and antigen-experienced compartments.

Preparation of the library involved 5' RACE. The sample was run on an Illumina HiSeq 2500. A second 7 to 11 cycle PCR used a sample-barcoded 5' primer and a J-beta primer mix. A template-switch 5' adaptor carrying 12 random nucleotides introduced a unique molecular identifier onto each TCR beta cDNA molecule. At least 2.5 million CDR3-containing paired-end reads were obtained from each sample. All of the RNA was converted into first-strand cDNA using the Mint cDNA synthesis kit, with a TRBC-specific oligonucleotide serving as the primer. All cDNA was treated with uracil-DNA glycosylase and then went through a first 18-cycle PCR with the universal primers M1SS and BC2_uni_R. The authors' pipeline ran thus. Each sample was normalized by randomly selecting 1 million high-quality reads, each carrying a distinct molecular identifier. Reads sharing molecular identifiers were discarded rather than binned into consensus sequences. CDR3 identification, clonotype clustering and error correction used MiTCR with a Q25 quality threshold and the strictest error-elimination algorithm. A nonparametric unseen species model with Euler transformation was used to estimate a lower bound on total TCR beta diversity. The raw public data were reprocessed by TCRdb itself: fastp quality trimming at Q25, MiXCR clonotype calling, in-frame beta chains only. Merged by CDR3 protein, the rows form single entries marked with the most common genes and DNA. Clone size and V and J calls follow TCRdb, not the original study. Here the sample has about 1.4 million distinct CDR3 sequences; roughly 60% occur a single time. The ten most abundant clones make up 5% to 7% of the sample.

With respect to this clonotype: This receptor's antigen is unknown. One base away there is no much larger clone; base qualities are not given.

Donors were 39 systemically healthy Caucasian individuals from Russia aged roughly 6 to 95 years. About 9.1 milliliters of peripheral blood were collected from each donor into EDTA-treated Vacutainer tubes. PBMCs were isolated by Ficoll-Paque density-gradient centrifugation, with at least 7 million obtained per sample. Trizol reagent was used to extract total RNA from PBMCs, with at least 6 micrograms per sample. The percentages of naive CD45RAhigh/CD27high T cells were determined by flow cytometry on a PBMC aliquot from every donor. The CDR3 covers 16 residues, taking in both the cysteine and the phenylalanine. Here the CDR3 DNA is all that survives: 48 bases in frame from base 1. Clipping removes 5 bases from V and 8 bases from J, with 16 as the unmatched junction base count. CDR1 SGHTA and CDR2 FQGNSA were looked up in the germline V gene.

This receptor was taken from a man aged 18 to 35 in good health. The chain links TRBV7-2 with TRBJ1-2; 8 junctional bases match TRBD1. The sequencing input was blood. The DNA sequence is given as TGTGCCAGCAGCGTGACCGCAAGGACAGGGCGTGGAGGCTACACCTTC. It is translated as CASSVTARTGRGGYTF.